The 32 T cell receptor beta chains reported below all come from one sample, sequenced in a study of shared clonotypes between healthy human individuals. Libraries were prepared by immunoSEQ multiplex PCR; TCRdb keeps only in-frame clonotypes and omits some of them. The sample has roughly 2.2 million clones; 90% to 95% are singletons. Input material: naive CD4+ T cells from PBMCs. Subset: CD45RA+ positively selected. These TCRs come from a man between 18 and 35 years old in good health. Some clones in this sample may be carry-over from other donors' samples.

The chain joins TRBV27 to TRBJ2-3; TRBD2 aligns across 9 bases. The CDR3 totals 14 residues. V was clipped by 6 bases and J by 4 bases; unmatched bases: 5. CDR1 and CDR2 (germline): MNHEY, SMNVEV (reference sequence). CDR3 sequence reads: CASSAAGGSDTQYF. The CDR3 nucleotides read TGTGCCAGCAGCGCAGCGGGAGGATCAGATACGCAGTATTTT.

This clone was observed once. J is TRBJ2-3 and V is TRBV2, with 9 nucleotides matching TRBD1. The CDR3 covers 16 residues. V lost 6 bases to trimming and J lost 2 bases; unmatched junction nucleotides: 9. Looked up from germline, CDR1 is SNHLY and CDR2 is FYNNEI. CDR3 DNA: TGTGCCAGCAGCCTACAGGGGGCGGGGAACACAGATACGCAGTATTTT. The encoded protein is CASSLQGAGNTDTQYF. The full variable domain, completed using reference TRBV2 and TRBJ2-3, is EPEVTQTPSHQVTQMGQEVILRCVPISNHLYFYWYRQILGQKVEFLVSFYNNEISEKSEIFDDQFSVERPDGSNFTLKIRSTKLEDSAMYFCASSLQGAGNTDTQYFGPGTRLTVL.

This chain joins TRBV29-1 and TRBJ2-5; unclear D gene. Germline CDR1 and CDR2: SQVTM and ANQGSEA. Trimming left V 3 bases short and J 5 bases short, with 13 bases between. This CDR3 contains 13 residues. Here the CDR3 DNA reads TGCAGCGTTGACCTCCAGCTTAGGGAGACCCAGTACTTC. Translating it yields CSVDLQLRETQYF.

This chain connects TRBV7-2 to TRBJ1-2, with TRBD1 identical over 7 bases. Germline CDR1 reads SGHTA; CDR2 reads FQGNSA. CDR3 size: 13 residues. After removal of 4 bases from V and 8 bases from J, the junction contained 7 bases not matched to a gene. CDR3 nucleotide sequence: TGTGCCAGCAGCTCGACAGGGAGGGACGGCTACACCTTC. This gives the protein CASSSTGRDGYTF. The complete variable domain, with remaining parts taken from reference TRBV7-2 and TRBJ1-2, reads GAGVSQSPSNKVTEKGKDVELRCDPISGHTALYWYRQSLGQGLEFLIYFQGNSAPDKSGLPSDRFSAERTGGSVSTLTIQRTQQEDSAVYLCASSSTGRDGYTFGSGTRLTVV.

This chain uses TRBV19 with TRBJ2-1; 8 bases match TRBD2. CDR1 and CDR2 (germline): LNHDA, SQIVND (reference sequence). The CDR3 is 14 amino acids. J lost 9 bases, V lost 10 bases, and 14 bases had no gene match. The CDR3 region has the DNA TGTGCCACTTCGAGAGCGGGAGTTAAGAGTGAGCAGTTCTTC. As protein: CATSRAGVKSEQFF.

This clone appeared a few times. This same CDR3 is encoded by further DNA sequences in the sample. The chain joins TRBV18 to TRBJ1-1; a weak D match, TRBD1 (6 bases). Trimming took off 2 bases at V and 1 base at J, with 8 bases between the two ends. CDR1 and CDR2 from the germline V gene are KGHSH and LQKENI. This CDR3 is 14 amino acids long. CDR3 DNA sequence: TGTGCCAGCTCACCAACAGGGCGGAACACTGAAGCTTTCTTT. Amino acids: CASSPTGRNTEAFF.

In its sample, this clone was seen once. The chain uses TRBV28 and TRBJ2-1, with D tentatively TRBD2 (6 bases). The CDR3 is made up of 13 amino acids. In germline, CDR1 is MDHEN, CDR2 SYDVKM. Trimming shortened V by 6 bases and J by 7 bases, and 13 bases separated the two germline ends. CDR3 DNA: TGTGCCAGCAGGCTCCGGGAGCGAAATGAGCAGTTCTTC. Amino acid sequence: CASRLRERNEQFF.

The chain joins TRBV11-2 to TRBJ1-3, with a possible D match to TRBD1 (5 bases). The CDR3 contains 15 residues. The ends were cut back, 1 base at V and 4 bases at J, with 11 bases in the middle. In germline, CDR1 is SGHAT, CDR2 FQNNGV. As DNA, the CDR3 is TGTGCCAGCAGCTTAGGATGGGGGTCCGGAAACACCATATATTTT. Protein product: CASSLGWGSGNTIYF. Full variable domain (outside the CDR3, taken from reference TRBV11-2 and TRBJ1-3): EAGVAQSPRYKIIEKRQSVAFWCNPISGHATLYWYQQILGQGPKLLIQFQNNGVVDDSQLPKDRFSAERLKGVDSTLKIQPAKLEDSAVYLCASSLGWGSGNTIYFGEGSWLTVV.

The rearrangement joins TRBV25-1 to TRBJ2-7; no reliable D call. The germline CDR1 and CDR2 sequences are MGHDK and SYGVNS. The CDR3 extends over 15 amino acids. The V end lost 1 base, the J end lost 1 base, and 11 bases lay between the germline ends. The chain's CDR3 is CASSELGSLSYEQYF. CDR3 nucleotides: TGTGCCAGCAGTGAATTGGGCAGCCTATCCTACGAGCAGTACTTC.

This clone was seen just once. This chain links TRBV5-4 with TRBJ2-3; 12 positions agree with TRBD2. Unmatched junction bases numbered 5, after V lost 0 bases and J lost 0 bases. The V gene's germline CDR1 is SGHNT and CDR2 YYREEE (reference sequence). The CDR3 is 18 amino acids. The CDR3 sequence: CASSLGSSGRDSTDTQYF. The CDR3 bases are TGTGCCAGCAGCTTGGGATCTAGCGGGAGGGATAGCACAGATACGCAGTATTTT. Together with reference TRBV5-4 and TRBJ2-3, the CDR3 gives the full variable domain: ETGVTQSPTHLIKTRGQQVTLRCSSQSGHNTVSWYQQALGQGPQFIFQYYREEENGRGNFPPRFSGLQFPNYSSELNVNALELDDSALYLCASSLGSSGRDSTDTQYFGPGTRLTVL.

The chain links TRBV10-3 to TRBJ2-7; D unresolved. The germline gives CDR1 ENHRY, CDR2 SYGVKD. Between the trimmed V and J ends, which lost 5 bases and 6 bases, there was a span of 11 bases. This CDR3 has 12 amino acids. The CDR3 DNA is TGTGCCATCAGTAATTTTCGGAGCGAGCAGTACTTC. Its protein product is CAISNFRSEQYF.

The chain combines TRBV6-6 with TRBJ2-1; the D gene is possibly TRBD1 (5 bases). Germline loops: CDR1 MNHNY, CDR2 SVGAGI (reference sequence). CDR3 length: 12 residues. V lost 6 bases and J lost 8, with 11 bases in between. Written as DNA, the CDR3 is TGTGCCAGCAGCGCCAGGGTGGATGAGCAGTTCTTC. It translates to CASSARVDEQFF.

The chain recombines TRBV4-1 with TRBJ2-7, with D hard to call. Per germline, CDR1 MGHRA and CDR2 YSYEKL. Trimming took 3 bases from V and 2 from J, leaving 17 bases between them. The CDR3 has 16 amino acids. CDR3 in amino acids: CASSHTPKANPYEQYF. The CDR3 nucleotides are TGCGCCAGCAGCCACACCCCCAAGGCGAACCCCTACGAGCAGTACTTC.

Concerning this clone itself: The junction departs from the called germline gene at one end, perhaps through a read error. The chain combines TRBV14 with TRBJ2-1; the D call may be TRBD1 or TRBD2 (5 bases each). Germline loops: CDR1 SGHDN, CDR2 FVKESK. The CDR3 consists of 14 residues. CDR3 sequence: CASSQGSQGRGRVF. CDR3 DNA sequence: TGTGCCAGCAGCCAAGGGTCCCAGGGACGGGGAAGGGTCTTC.

This rearrangement joins TRBV6-5 to TRBJ1-2, with a weak D call TRBD1 (5 bases). CDR1 and CDR2 (germline): MNHEY, SVGAGI. The V end was cut by 5 bases, the J end by 8 bases, with 18 bases between. The CDR3 covers 14 residues. CDR3 nucleotide sequence: TGTGCCAGCAGTCCGGGACGGCCTCGGGGCGGCTACACCTTC. Protein product: CASSPGRPRGGYTF.

This chain connects TRBV6-5 to TRBJ2-7; D may match TRBD1 or TRBD2 (7 bases each). The length of the CDR3 is 14 residues. Germline-derived CDR1 and CDR2 are MNHEY and SVGAGI. Trimming removed 7 bases at V and 7 bases at J, with 20 bases between. CDR3 coding DNA: TGTGCCAGCACTTTTCGGGGGGACAGCTGGGAGCAGTACTTC. Amino acids: CASTFRGDSWEQYF.

The count of this clone is one. One junction end disagrees with the germline gene, perhaps due to a read error. The sample has other DNA sequences that encode this CDR3 too. The chain couples TRBV5-1 to TRBJ2-2; 8 bases line up with TRBD2. Germline V gene lookup returns CDR1 SGHRS and CDR2 YFSETQ. The CDR3 extends over 15 amino acids. CDR3 amino acids: CASSSQGLGTGELFF. The CDR3 DNA sequence: TGCGCCAGCAGCTCCCAGGGACTAGGGACCGGGGAGCTATTTTTT.

This clone was counted a few times. V gene TRBV18 combines with J gene TRBJ2-7; D gene uncertain. This CDR3 is 13 amino acids long. Germline values: CDR1 KGHSH, CDR2 LQKENI. Trimming pared 4 bases from V and 1 base from J, leaving 8 bases between. The CDR3 region is CASSRTVSYEQYF. CDR3 DNA sequence: TGTGCCAGCTCACGGACGGTGTCCTACGAGCAGTACTTC.

The chain has TRBV6-6 and TRBJ2-5, with 15 positions matching TRBD2. Trimming cost V 8 bases and J 4 bases; bases outside gene matches: 8. Germline CDR1 is MNHNY and CDR2 is SVGAGI (reference sequence). The CDR3 is 16 residues long. CDR3 sequence (DNA): TGTGCCAGCTCTGGGACTAGCGGGGGGAAGCTAGAGACCCAGTACTTC. As protein: CASSGTSGGKLETQYF.

This chain uses TRBV28 with TRBJ2-7, with TRBD2 as a possible D gene (9 bases). The V gene lost 2 bases and the J gene lost 3 bases, with 26 bases spanning the gap. This CDR3 is 19 amino acids long. CDR1 MDHEN and CDR2 SYDVKM come from the germline V gene. CDR3 loop: CASSLIAGDPRGRLYEQYF. CDR3 coding DNA: TGTGCCAGCAGTTTAATAGCGGGGGATCCCAGGGGGCGCCTCTACGAGCAGTACTTC.

The V call is TRBV15, the J call TRBJ2-7, with 8 bases lining up with TRBD1. The length of the CDR3 is 15 residues. V dropped 3 bases and J dropped 4; count of bases not matched to a gene: 8. The V gene's germline CDR1 is LNHNV and CDR2 YYDKDF (reference sequence). The CDR3 spells CATSRDREAVYEQYF. The CDR3 nucleotides read TGTGCCACCAGCAGGGACAGGGAGGCGGTTTACGAGCAGTACTTC.

About this clone: The sample has other DNA sequences that encode this CDR3 too. The rearrangement links TRBV6-1 to TRBJ1-5; D call uncertain. V dropped 2 bases and J dropped 4 bases, with 6 bases sitting between them. The CDR3 sequence is 13 residues long. From germline, CDR1 is MNHNS and CDR2 SASEGT. This CDR3 reads CASSETRNQPQHF. The CDR3 nucleotides read TGTGCCAGCAGTGAAACCCGAAATCAGCCCCAGCATTTT.

V and J are TRBV4-2 and TRBJ1-5; the D gene is possibly TRBD1 (5 bases). V was clipped by 1 base and J by 0 bases, with 16 bases between them. The CDR3 is made up of 18 amino acids. Germline lookup yields CDR1 LGHNA and CDR2 YNFKEQ. The CDR3 protein is CASSQGPLTGSSNQPQHF. The CDR3 DNA is TGTGCCAGCAGCCAAGGGCCACTTACAGGCAGTAGCAATCAGCCCCAGCATTTT.

The CDR3 sequence: CASTDPLNTEAFF. For the CDR3, the DNA is TGTGCCAGTACCGATCCCTTGAACACTGAAGCTTTCTTT. The chain recombines TRBV19 with TRBJ1-1; D is unresolved. Germline values: CDR1 LNHDA, CDR2 SQIVND (reference sequence). Trimming left V 7 bases short and J 0 bases short, with 9 bases between. This CDR3 has 13 amino acids.

This rearrangement joins TRBV9 to TRBJ1-2; D perhaps matches TRBD1 (6 bases). The V end lost 6 bases, the J end lost 5 bases, and 20 bases lay between the germline ends. In germline, CDR1 is SGDLS, CDR2 YYNGEE. CDR3 length equals 15 residues. DNA for the CDR3: TGTGCCAGCACCGGTCGATCACAAGGGGGGTATGGCTACACCTTC. Translation gives CASTGRSQGGYGYTF. The entire variable domain, with the rest obtained from reference TRBV9 and TRBJ1-2, is as follows: DSGVTQTPKHLITATGQRVTLRCSPRSGDLSVYWYQQSLDQGLQFLIQYYNGEERAKGNILERFSAQQFPDLHSELNLSSLELGDSALYFCASTGRSQGGYGYTFGSGTRLTVV.

This clone was seen just once. The genes are TRBV4-1 and TRBJ2-1; tentatively, D is TRBD2 (5 bases). The length of the CDR3 is 14 residues. Trimming took 1 base from V and 9 from J, leaving 13 bases between them. The germline CDR1 and CDR2 sequences are MGHRA and YSYEKL. CDR3 sequence (DNA): TGCGCCAGCAGCCAAGCCCTGATAGCGAGTGAGCAGTTCTTC. This translates into CASSQALIASEQFF.

V usage is TRBV6-1 and J usage is TRBJ2-5; 10 bases map to TRBD2. Germline V gene sequence: CDR1 MNHNS, CDR2 SASEGT. The CDR3 totals 16 residues. V gave up 3 bases and J gave up 4 bases; unmatched junction bases: 8. The CDR3 region is CASSEGASGSVETQYF. The CDR3 nucleotides read TGTGCCAGCAGTGAGGGCGCTAGCGGGAGTGTAGAGACCCAGTACTTC.

The chain links TRBV11-2 to TRBJ2-3; D possibly corresponds to TRBD2 (5 bases). V lost 3 bases, J lost 0 bases, and 13 bases lay in between. The CDR3 consists of 16 residues. CDR1 and CDR2 (germline): SGHAT, FQNNGV. The chain's CDR3 is CASSLFARRSTDTQYF. The CDR3 DNA is TGTGCCAGCAGCTTGTTCGCGCGGAGGAGCACAGATACGCAGTATTTT.

With respect to this clone: The sample carries other DNA sequences with the same CDR3. V and J are TRBV9 and TRBJ2-1; 8 bases line up with TRBD2. V gave up 2 bases and J gave up 0 bases; unmatched junction bases: 1. This CDR3 is 15 amino acids long. Germline CDR1 SGDLS, CDR2 YYNGEE. The CDR3, as DNA: TGTGCCAGCAGCGTGCGGGGGGACTCCTACAATGAGCAGTTCTTC. It codes for CASSVRGDSYNEQFF.

The V gene is TRBV19, the J gene TRBJ1-2, with D hard to call. Germline CDR1 is LNHDA and CDR2 is SQIVND (reference sequence). This CDR3 spans 17 amino acids. Trimming shortened V by 6 bases and J by 3 bases, and 23 bases separated the two germline ends. The CDR3 region has the DNA TGTGCCAGTAGGGGCTTGGGAGAAGGAGGTGGACACTATGGCTACACCTTC. It is translated as CASRGLGEGGGHYGYTF.

Concerning this clone itself: In the same sample, other DNA sequences code for this CDR3. V and J are TRBV18 and TRBJ2-1; tentatively, D is TRBD1 (5 bases). V was cut by 2 bases and J by 6 bases, with 11 bases left in between. Germline V gene lookup returns CDR1 KGHSH and CDR2 LQKENI. The CDR3 is 14 residues long. CDR3 in amino acids: CASSPGLQGNEQFF. The CDR3 DNA reads as TGTGCCAGCTCACCAGGCCTCCAGGGCAATGAGCAGTTCTTC.

The chain has TRBV7-8 and TRBJ1-2; D is undetermined. The germline CDR1 and CDR2 sequences are SGHVS and FQNEAQ. This CDR3 region has 13 residues. The ends were cut back, 1 base at V and 7 bases at J, with 10 bases in the middle. Here the CDR3 DNA reads TGTGCCAGCAGCTTAGAACGGGTTAGTGGCTACACCTTC. It specifies CASSLERVSGYTF.